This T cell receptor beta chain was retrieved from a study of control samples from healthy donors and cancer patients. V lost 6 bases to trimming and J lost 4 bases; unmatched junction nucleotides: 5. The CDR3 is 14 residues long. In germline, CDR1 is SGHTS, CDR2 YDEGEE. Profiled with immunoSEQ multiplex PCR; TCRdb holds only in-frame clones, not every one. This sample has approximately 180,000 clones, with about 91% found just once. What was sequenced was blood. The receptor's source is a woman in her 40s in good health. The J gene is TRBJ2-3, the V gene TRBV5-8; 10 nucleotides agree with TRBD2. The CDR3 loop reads CASTSGLAADTQYF. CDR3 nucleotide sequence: TGTGCCAGCACCTCTGGACTAGCGGCAGATACGCAGTATTTT.